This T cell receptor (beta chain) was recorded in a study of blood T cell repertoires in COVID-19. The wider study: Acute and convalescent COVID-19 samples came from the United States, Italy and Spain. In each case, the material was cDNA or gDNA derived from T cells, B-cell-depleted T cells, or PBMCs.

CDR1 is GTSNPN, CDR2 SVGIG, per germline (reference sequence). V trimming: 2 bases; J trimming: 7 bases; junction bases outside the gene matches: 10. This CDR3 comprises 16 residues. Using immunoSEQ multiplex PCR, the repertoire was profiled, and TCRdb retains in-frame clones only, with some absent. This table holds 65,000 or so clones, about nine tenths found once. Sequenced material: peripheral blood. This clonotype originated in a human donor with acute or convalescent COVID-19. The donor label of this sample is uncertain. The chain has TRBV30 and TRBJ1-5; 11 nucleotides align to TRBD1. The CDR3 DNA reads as TGTGCCTGGAGTCCTATCGGACAGGGGGCCTGGCAGCCCCAGCATTTT. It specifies CAWSPIGQGAWQPQHF.